This T cell receptor (beta chain) derives from a study of cytomegalovirus exposure and HLA in healthy donors. Findings and caveats of the study: Most TCR sequences proved rare, with some public TCRs found in many donors. Previous analysis showed most TCR beta V segments were productive about 87% or about 30% of the time.

This clone was counted only a few times. Its specificity is not known. Use of 60 Vbeta and 13 Jbeta primers characterized the PCR. Using immunoSEQ multiplex PCR, the repertoire was profiled, and TCRdb retains in-frame clones only, with some absent. The profile shows tens of thousands of clones, over 40% of them singletons. Germline assignment: CDR1 LNHDA and CDR2 SQIVND (reference sequence). The V gene end was trimmed by 4 bases and the J gene end by 7 bases; junction bases not matched to a gene: 11. This CDR3 is 15 amino acids long. The TCR sequence derives from a woman between 35 and 50 years old in good health and CMV-seropositive. The V and J genes are TRBV19 and TRBJ2-7; 9 bases map to TRBD1. Sequenced input: PBMCs. CDR3 in DNA: TGTGCCAGTAGTACCTTTCGGACAGGGGCTGGGGAGCAGTACTTC. Its translation is CASSTFRTGAGEQYF.